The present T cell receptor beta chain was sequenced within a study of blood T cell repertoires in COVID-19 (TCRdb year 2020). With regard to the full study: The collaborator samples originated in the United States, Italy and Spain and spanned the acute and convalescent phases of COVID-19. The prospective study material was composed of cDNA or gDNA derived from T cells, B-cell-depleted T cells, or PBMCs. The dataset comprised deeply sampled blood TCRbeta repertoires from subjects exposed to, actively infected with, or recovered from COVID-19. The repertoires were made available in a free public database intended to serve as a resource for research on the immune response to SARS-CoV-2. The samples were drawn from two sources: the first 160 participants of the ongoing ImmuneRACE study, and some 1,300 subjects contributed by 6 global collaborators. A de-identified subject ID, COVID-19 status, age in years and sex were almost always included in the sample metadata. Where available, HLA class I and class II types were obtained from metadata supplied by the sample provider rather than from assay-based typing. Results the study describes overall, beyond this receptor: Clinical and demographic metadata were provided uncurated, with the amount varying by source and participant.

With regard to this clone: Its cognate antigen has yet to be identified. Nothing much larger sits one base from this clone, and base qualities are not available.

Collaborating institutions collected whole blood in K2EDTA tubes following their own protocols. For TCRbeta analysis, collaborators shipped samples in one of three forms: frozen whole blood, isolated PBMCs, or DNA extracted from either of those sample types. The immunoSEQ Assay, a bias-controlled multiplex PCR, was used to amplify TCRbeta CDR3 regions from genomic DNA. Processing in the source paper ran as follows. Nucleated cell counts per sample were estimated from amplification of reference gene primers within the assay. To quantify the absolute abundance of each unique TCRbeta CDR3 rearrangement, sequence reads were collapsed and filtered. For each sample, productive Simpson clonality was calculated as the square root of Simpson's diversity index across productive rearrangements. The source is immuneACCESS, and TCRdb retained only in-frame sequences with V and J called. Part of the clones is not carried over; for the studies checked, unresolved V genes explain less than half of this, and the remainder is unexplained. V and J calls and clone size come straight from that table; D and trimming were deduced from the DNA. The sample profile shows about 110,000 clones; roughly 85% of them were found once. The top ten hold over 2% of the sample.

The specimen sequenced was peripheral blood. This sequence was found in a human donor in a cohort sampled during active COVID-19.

The CDR3 region reads CASSLRGNEQFF. In nucleotides, the sequence is TGTGCCAGCAGCCTTAGGGGGAATGAGCAGTTCTTC. Recombination joined TRBV9 with TRBJ2-1; the D gene is perhaps TRBD1, on 6 matching bases. The germline V gene sets CDR1 to SGDLS and CDR2 to YYNGEE. Measured from the cysteine to the phenylalanine, the CDR3 is 12 residues long. This entry keeps only the CDR3 DNA: 36 bases, framed from base 1. V is pared back by 4 bases and J by 7 bases, with 9 bases lying between the germline termini.